This entry lists 18 T cell receptor beta chains sequenced from one sample in a study of CD8 T cells in Susac syndrome. Random hexamers were used to reverse transcribe 0.5 to 1 ug of RNA. TCRdb reprocessed the immunoSEQ multiplex PCR reads via MiXCR and lists one record per CDR3 protein. The sample lists about 300,000 distinct CDR3 sequences; over 75% were seen once. Sequencing was carried out using CD8+ T cells from PBMCs. Receptors were obtained from a human donor with multiple sclerosis.

This chain uses TRBV6-5 with TRBJ1-3, with D possibly matching TRBD1 (5 bases). This CDR3 is built from 17 residues. The germline V gene encodes CDR1 MNHEY and CDR2 SVGAGI. V was clipped by 3 bases and J by 4 bases, with 19 bases between them. The CDR3 is CASSYSILDSSGNTIYF. The CDR3 coding sequence is TGTGCCAGCAGTTATTCCATCCTCGACAGTTCCGGAAACACCATATATTTT.

This clonotype has only a few counts. This sequence joins TRBV14 and TRBJ2-7; D possibly uses TRBD1 or TRBD2 (5 bases each). CDR1 SGHDN and CDR2 FVKESK come from the germline V gene. This CDR3 contains 15 residues. V lost 1 base and J lost 2, with 12 bases in between. In DNA form, the CDR3 reads TGTGCCAGCAGCCAAGTCTCGGGGCGGGCCTACGAGCAGTACTTC. Translated, it gives CASSQVSGRAYEQYF.

The rearrangement uses TRBV12-3 or TRBV12-4 and TRBJ1-1; D call uncertain. There are 13 residues in the CDR3. With 4 bases removed from V and 0 bases from J, the gap between germline ends came to 6 bases. The CDR3 spells CASSWAVNTEAFF. The DNA of the CDR3 is TGTGCCAGCAGTTGGGCAGTGAACACTGAAGCTTTCTTT.

The genes are TRBV4-1 and TRBJ2-7; weak D call: TRBD2 (5 bases). Trimming pared 2 bases from V and 2 bases from J, leaving 13 bases between. CDR3 length: 15 residues. In germline, CDR1 is MGHRA, CDR2 YSYEKL. The CDR3 region has the DNA TGCGCCAGCAGCCAATTCGGCCAGACTACCTACGAGCAGTACTTC. As protein: CASSQFGQTTYEQYF.

The chain joins TRBV7-9 to TRBJ2-1, with TRBD1 matching over 9 bases. J gave up 3 bases and V 2 bases, and 5 bases lay outside the gene matches. Germline-derived CDR1 and CDR2 are SEHNR and FQNEAQ (reference sequence). This CDR3 contains 16 residues. The CDR3 bases are TGTGCCAGCAGCTTAATAGGGACAGGGCGCTACAATGAGCAGTTCTTC. Its protein product is CASSLIGTGRYNEQFF.

This clonotype was picked up a small number of times. This chain's CDR3 is CASSDGNEQFF. CDR3 DNA: TGTGCCAGCAGTGATGGGAATGAGCAGTTCTTC. The chain uses TRBV28 and TRBJ2-1; no firm D call. The V end was cut by 5 bases, the J end by 7 bases, with 6 bases between. From germline, CDR1 is MDHEN and CDR2 SYDVKM. The CDR3 covers 11 residues. Filled out from reference TRBV28 and TRBJ2-1, the complete variable domain reads DVKVTQSSRYLVKRTGEKVFLECVQDMDHENMFWYRQDPGLGLRLIYFSYDVKMKEKGDIPEGYSVSREKKERFSLILESASTNQTSMYLCASSDGNEQFFGPGTRLTVL.

The genes are TRBV12-3 or TRBV12-4 and TRBJ1-2; a weak D match, TRBD1 (5 bases). Trimming removed 7 bases at V and 6 bases at J, with 15 bases between. There are 13 residues in the CDR3. The chain's CDR3 is CASNPGGTDGYTF. Here the CDR3 DNA reads TGTGCCAGCAACCCGGGGGGGACCGATGGCTACACCTTC.

The gene calls are TRBV27 and TRBJ1-1; D call uncertain. V was shortened by 8 bases and J by 0 bases, with 10 bases between the two germline ends. There are 13 residues in the CDR3. Per germline, CDR1 MNHEY and CDR2 SMNVEV (reference sequence). CDR3 in DNA: TGTGCCAGCGGCGTTTGGTTGAACACTGAAGCTTTCTTT. Its protein is CASGVWLNTEAFF.

The chain uses TRBV28 and TRBJ2-5, with 8 nucleotides matching TRBD2. The CDR3 loop spans 15 amino acids. V lost 5 bases and J lost 6; bases outside the gene matches: 11. CDR1 and CDR2 (germline): MDHEN, SYDVKM. The CDR3 sequence: CASSPRSGIPQTQYF. CDR3 in DNA: TGTGCCAGCAGTCCCCGTAGCGGGATCCCCCAGACCCAGTACTTC. Drawing the rest from reference TRBV28 and TRBJ2-5, the complete variable domain is DVKVTQSSRYLVKRTGEKVFLECVQDMDHENMFWYRQDPGLGLRLIYFSYDVKMKEKGDIPEGYSVSREKKERFSLILESASTNQTSMYLCASSPRSGIPQTQYFGPGTRLLVL.

This chain links TRBV5-4 with TRBJ2-3; TRBD1 matches 7 bases. The germline gives CDR1 SGHNT, CDR2 YYREEE (reference sequence). The CDR3 is 15 amino acids. J lost 6 bases, V lost 0 bases, and 7 bases had no gene match. CDR3 bases: TGTGCCAGCAGCTTGGTTGGAGAGGGGGCCGATACGCAGTATTTT. Protein product: CASSLVGEGADTQYF.

The chain joins TRBV19 to TRBJ2-1; D is unresolved. The V gene lost 6 bases and the J gene lost 4 bases, with 16 bases spanning the gap. The CDR3 runs to 15 residues. Germline CDR1 LNHDA, CDR2 SQIVND (reference sequence). CDR3 nucleotide sequence: TGTGCCAGTAGAGGGAACTCCGACTTTTACAATGAGCAGTTCTTC. It specifies CASRGNSDFYNEQFF.

The chain has TRBV15 and TRBJ2-7, with D unclear. The V gene's germline CDR1 is LNHNV and CDR2 YYDKDF (reference sequence). The CDR3 length is 15 residues. With 1 base removed from V and 3 bases from J, the gap between germline ends came to 13 bases. The CDR3 coding sequence is TGTGCCACCAGCAGAGCTCAGTCCAGCAACTACGAGCAGTACTTC. Residues: CATSRAQSSNYEQYF.

V and J are TRBV3-1 and TRBJ2-3, with D tentatively TRBD1 (6 bases). The CDR3 totals 16 residues. Germline V lookup: CDR1 LGHDT, CDR2 YNNKEL (reference sequence). Trimming removed 0 bases from V and 1 base from J, with 11 bases in between. CDR3 amino acids: CASSQEPDSRTDTQYF. For the CDR3, the DNA is TGTGCCAGCAGCCAAGAGCCGGACAGTCGCACAGATACGCAGTATTTT.

The chain has TRBV29-1 and TRBJ2-1; D is possibly TRBD1 or TRBD2 (5 bases each). The germline V gene has CDR1 SQVTM and CDR2 ANQGSEA. V lost 7 bases, J lost 9 bases, and 19 bases lay in between. This CDR3 has 13 amino acids. The DNA of the CDR3 is TGCAGCGGGGTTGGGTGGGAGAGGGGTGAGCAGTTCTTC. Its protein is CSGVGWERGEQFF.

The chain joins TRBV20-1 to TRBJ1-2, with D hard to call. The ends were cut back, 5 bases at V and 4 bases at J, with 11 bases in the middle. Germline-derived CDR1 and CDR2 are DFQATT and SNEGSKA (reference sequence). This CDR3 contains 12 residues. The CDR3 here is CSAVDGFYGYTF. The CDR3 nucleotides read TGCAGTGCTGTGGACGGATTCTATGGCTACACCTTC.

On this clonotype: At one end, the junction sequence differs from germline, possibly due to a read error. The J gene is TRBJ1-2, the V gene TRBV15; a possible D gene is TRBD1 (6 bases). Germline CDR1 reads LNHNV; CDR2 reads YYDKDF (reference sequence). The CDR3 is made up of 15 amino acids. The CDR3 DNA reads TGTGCCACCAGCAGACTGACAGGCCCTAACTATGGCTGCACCTTC. Translating it yields CATSRLTGPNYGCTF.

The CDR3 nucleotides read TGTGCCAGCGGGAGCAGAGCCTACGAGCAGTACTTC. Protein sequence: CASGSRAYEQYF. The J gene is TRBJ2-7, the V gene TRBV27; tentatively, D is TRBD2 (5 bases). The CDR3 is made up of 12 amino acids. V was clipped by 8 bases and J by 2 bases, with 10 bases between them. In germline, CDR1 is MNHEY, CDR2 SMNVEV (reference sequence).

The gene calls are TRBV4-3 and TRBJ2-5; possible D gene TRBD2, 6 bases. The CDR3 sequence is 15 residues long. V was trimmed by 0 bases and J by 5 bases, leaving 13 bases between them. Germline lookup yields CDR1 LGHNA and CDR2 YSLEER. The CDR3 region is CASSQDRGNAETQYF. The CDR3 region has the DNA TGCGCCAGCAGCCAAGATCGGGGGAATGCGGAGACCCAGTACTTC.